This section outlines one TCR beta chain sequence together with its context. The entry originates in a study of blood T cell repertoires in COVID-19. In the study overall: Spain, Italy and the United States supplied samples that represented acute and convalescent COVID-19.

This CDR3 spans 16 amino acids. V was clipped by 2 bases and J by 1 base; unmatched bases: 7. The V gene's germline CDR1 is SGHAT and CDR2 FQNNGV. Measured with immunoSEQ multiplex PCR; TCRdb has only the in-frame clones, and not every one. The sample holds 150,000 to 200,000 clones, about 89% seen once. The chain couples TRBV11-2 to TRBJ2-7; 8 bases agree with TRBD1. This TCR came from a man between 65 and 85 years old with acute or convalescent COVID-19. Sequenced sample: peripheral blood. The CDR3 loop reads CASSLLPGQASYEQYF. CDR3 nucleotides: TGTGCCAGCAGCTTACTTCCGGGACAGGCTTCCTACGAGCAGTACTTC.